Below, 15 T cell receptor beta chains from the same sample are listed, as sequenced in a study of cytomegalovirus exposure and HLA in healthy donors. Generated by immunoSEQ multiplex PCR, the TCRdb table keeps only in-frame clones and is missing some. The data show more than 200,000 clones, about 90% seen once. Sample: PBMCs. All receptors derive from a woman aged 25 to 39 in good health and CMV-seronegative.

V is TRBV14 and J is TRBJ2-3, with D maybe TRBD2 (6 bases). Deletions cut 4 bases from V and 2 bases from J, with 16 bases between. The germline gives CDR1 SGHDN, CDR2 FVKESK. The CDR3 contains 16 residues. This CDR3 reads CASSPWGGPPTDTQYF. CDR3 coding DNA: TGTGCCAGCAGCCCTTGGGGAGGCCCTCCCACAGATACGCAGTATTTT.

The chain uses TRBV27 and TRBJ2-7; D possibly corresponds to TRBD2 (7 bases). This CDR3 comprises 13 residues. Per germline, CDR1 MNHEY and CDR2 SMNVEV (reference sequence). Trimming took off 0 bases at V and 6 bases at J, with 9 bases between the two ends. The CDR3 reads CASSLSGGGEQYF. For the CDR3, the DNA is TGTGCCAGCAGTTTATCAGGGGGGGGCGAGCAGTACTTC.

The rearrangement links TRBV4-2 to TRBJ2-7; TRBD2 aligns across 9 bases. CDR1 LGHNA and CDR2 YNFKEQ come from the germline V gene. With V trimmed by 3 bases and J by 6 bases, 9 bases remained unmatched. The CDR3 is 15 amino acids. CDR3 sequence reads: CASSHDPGTSSEQYF. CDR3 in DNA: TGTGCCAGCAGCCATGATCCCGGGACTAGCTCCGAGCAGTACTTC.

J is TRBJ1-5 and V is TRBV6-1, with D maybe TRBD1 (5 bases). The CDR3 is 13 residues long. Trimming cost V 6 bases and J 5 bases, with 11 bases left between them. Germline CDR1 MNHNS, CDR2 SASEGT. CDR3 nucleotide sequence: TGTGCCAGCAGAGCAGGGAGGGATCAGCCCCAGCATTTT. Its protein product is CASRAGRDQPQHF.

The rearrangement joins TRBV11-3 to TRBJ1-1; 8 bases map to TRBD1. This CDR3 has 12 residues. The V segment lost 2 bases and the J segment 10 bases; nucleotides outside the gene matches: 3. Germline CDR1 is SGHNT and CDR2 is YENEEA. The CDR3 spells CASSLRQGAAFF. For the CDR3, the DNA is TGTGCCAGCAGCTTAAGGCAGGGGGCAGCTTTCTTT.

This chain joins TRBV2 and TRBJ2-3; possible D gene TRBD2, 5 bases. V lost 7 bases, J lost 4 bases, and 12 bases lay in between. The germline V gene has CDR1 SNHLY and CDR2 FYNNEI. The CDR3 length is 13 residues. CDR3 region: CASNGVFSDTQYF. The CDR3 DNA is TGTGCCAGCAACGGGGTTTTCTCAGATACGCAGTATTTT.

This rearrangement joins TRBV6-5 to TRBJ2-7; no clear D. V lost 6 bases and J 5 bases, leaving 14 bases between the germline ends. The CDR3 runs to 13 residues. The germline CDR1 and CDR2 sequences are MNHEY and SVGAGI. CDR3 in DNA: TGTGCCAGCAGCCCTGGGGTCTGGAACGAGCAGTACTTC. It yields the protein CASSPGVWNEQYF.

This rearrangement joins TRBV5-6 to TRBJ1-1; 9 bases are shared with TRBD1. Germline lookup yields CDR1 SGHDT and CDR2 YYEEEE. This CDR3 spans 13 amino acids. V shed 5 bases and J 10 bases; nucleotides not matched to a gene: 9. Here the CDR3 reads CASSVEDRGRAFF. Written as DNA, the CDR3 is TGTGCCAGCAGTGTAGAAGACAGGGGGAGAGCTTTCTTT.

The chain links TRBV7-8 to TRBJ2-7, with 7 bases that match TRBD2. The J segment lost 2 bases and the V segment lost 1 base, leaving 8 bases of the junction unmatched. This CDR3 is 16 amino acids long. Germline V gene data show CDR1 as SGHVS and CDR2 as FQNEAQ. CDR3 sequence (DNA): TGTGCCAGCAGCTTAGTCGGCGGGAGTATCCCCTACGAGCAGTACTTC. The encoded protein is CASSLVGGSIPYEQYF.

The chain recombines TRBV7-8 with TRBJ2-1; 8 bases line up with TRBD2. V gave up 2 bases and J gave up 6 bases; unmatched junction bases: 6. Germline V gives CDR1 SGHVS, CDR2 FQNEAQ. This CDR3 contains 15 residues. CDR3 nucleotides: TGTGCCAGCAGCTTATTAGGCGCGGGAGGCAATGAGCAGTTCTTC. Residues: CASSLLGAGGNEQFF.

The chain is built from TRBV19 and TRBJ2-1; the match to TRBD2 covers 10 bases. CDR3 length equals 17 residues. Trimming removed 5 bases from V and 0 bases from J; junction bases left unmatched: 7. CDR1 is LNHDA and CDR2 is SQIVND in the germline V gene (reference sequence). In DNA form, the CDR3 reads TGTGCCAGTAGTGCAACTAGCGGGGCTTTCTCCTACAATGAGCAGTTCTTC. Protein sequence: CASSATSGAFSYNEQFF.

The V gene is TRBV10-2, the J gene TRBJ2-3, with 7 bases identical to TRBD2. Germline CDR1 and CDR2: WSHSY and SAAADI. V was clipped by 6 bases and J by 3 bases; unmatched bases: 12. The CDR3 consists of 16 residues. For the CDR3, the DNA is TGCGCCAGCAGCTCCCCCCCTGGGCGGGAGACAGATACGCAGTATTTT. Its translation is CASSSPPGRETDTQYF.

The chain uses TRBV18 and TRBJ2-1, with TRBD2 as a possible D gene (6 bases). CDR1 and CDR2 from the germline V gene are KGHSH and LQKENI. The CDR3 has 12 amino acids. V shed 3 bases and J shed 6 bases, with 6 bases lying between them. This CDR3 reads CASSPGSNEQFF. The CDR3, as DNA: TGTGCCAGCTCACCCGGGAGCAATGAGCAGTTCTTC.

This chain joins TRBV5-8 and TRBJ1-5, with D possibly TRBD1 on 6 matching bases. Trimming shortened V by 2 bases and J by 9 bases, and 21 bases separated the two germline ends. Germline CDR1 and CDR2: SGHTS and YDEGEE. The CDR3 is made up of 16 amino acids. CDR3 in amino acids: CASSFRGGGFEWPQHF. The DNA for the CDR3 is TGTGCCAGCAGCTTTCGGGGGGGCGGTTTTGAGTGGCCCCAGCATTTT.

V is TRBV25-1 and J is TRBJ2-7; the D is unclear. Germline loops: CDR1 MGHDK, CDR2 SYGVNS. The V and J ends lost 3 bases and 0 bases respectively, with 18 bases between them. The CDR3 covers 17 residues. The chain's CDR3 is CASSDLLFGILSYEQYF. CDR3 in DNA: TGTGCCAGCAGTGACCTTCTGTTCGGCATACTCTCCTACGAGCAGTACTTC.